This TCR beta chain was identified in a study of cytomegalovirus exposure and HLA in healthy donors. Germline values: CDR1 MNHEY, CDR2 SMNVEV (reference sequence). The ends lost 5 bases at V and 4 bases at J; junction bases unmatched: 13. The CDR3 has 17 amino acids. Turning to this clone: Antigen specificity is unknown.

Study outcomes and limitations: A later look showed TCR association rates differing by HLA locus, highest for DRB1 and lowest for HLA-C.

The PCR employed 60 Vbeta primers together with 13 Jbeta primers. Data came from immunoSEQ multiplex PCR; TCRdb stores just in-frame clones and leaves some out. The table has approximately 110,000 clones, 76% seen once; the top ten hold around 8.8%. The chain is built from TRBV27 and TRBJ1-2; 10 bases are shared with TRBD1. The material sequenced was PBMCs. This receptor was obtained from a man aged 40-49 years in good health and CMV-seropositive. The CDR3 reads CASSPLGGGDRGYGYTF. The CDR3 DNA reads TGTGCCAGCAGTCCATTGGGAGGGGGGGACAGGGGCTATGGCTACACCTTC.